The next 5 T cell receptor beta chains were all read from a single sample in a study of OX40 agonist ivuxolimab in advanced cancers. To prepare the library, the immunoSEQ multiplex PCR assay was applied. TCRdb re-hosts the immuneACCESS table, in-frame sequences only. Its copies lack some clones; in the studies checked, an unresolved V gene accounts for under half of them, and the cause for the rest is not known. For this sample the table gives approximately 70,000 clones, of which 86% were detected only once. Of the sample, 6.9% falls within the top ten clones. This specimen was CD4+ or CD8+ T cells sorted from blood, taken in a trial of the OX40 agonist ivuxolimab. The receptors derive from an adult with an advanced solid tumor such as melanoma, head and neck, liver or kidney cancer.

This chain joins TRBV10-2 and TRBJ2-5; perhaps TRBD2 as D (6 bases). Germline V lookup: CDR1 WSHSY, CDR2 SAAADI. Trimming took off 3 bases at V and 5 bases at J, with 13 bases between the two ends. CDR3 length equals 14 residues. The DNA for the CDR3 is TGCGCCAGCAGTGACTTGGAGGGGCGGGAGACCCAGTACTTC. It specifies CASSDLEGRETQYF.

This chain joins TRBV11-2 and TRBJ1-1, with a weak D call TRBD1 (5 bases). Germline V gives CDR1 SGHAT, CDR2 FQNNGV. Trimming took 3 bases from V and 6 from J, leaving 14 bases between them. The CDR3 length is 14 residues. CDR3 DNA sequence: TGTGCCAGCAGCTTGATACCAGGGTTGTCTGAAGCTTTCTTT. It yields the protein CASSLIPGLSEAFF.

The chain is built from TRBV6-6 and TRBJ1-3; perhaps TRBD1 as D (6 bases). CDR1 is MNHNY and CDR2 is SVGAGI in the germline V gene (reference sequence). V gave up 11 bases and J gave up 2 bases, with 22 bases separating them. The CDR3 runs to 16 residues. CDR3 DNA sequence: TGTGCCGGAGGGAGGGGCCCCGGACAGACTGGAAACACCATATATTTT. As protein: CAGGRGPGQTGNTIYF.

V and J are TRBV27 and TRBJ2-3; D gene uncertain. This CDR3 comprises 14 residues. Germline CDR1 reads MNHEY; CDR2 reads SMNVEV (reference sequence). The V end was cut by 2 bases, the J end by 6 bases, with 12 bases between. CDR3 protein: CASSLAYPADTQYF. CDR3 bases: TGTGCCAGCAGTTTAGCCTACCCTGCGGATACGCAGTATTTT.

This clone came up once. This rearrangement joins TRBV30 to TRBJ2-5, with D possibly matching TRBD2 (7 bases). CDR3 length: 14 residues. V gave up 3 bases and J gave up 5 bases, with 16 bases separating them. CDR1 and CDR2 (germline): GTSNPN, SVGIG (reference sequence). The DNA for the CDR3 is TGTGCCTGGAGGAAGGGGGGGGCCCGCGAGACCCAGTACTTC. Translation gives CAWRKGGARETQYF.